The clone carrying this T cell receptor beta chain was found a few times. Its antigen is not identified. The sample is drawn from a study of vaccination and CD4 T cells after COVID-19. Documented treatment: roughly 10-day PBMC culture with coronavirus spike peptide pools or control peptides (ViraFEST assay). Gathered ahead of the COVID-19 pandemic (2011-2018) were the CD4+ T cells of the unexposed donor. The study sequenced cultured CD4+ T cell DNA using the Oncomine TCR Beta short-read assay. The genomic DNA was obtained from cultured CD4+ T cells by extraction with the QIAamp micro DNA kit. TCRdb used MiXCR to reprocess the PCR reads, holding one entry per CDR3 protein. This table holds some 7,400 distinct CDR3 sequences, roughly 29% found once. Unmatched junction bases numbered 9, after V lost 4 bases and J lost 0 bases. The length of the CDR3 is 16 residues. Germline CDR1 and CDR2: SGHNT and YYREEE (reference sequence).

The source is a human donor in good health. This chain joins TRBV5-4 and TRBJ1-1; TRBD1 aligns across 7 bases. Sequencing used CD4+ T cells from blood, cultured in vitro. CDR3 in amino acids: CASSLDRTGLNTEAFF. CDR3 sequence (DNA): TGTGCCAGCAGCCTGGACAGGACGGGGCTGAACACTGAAGCTTTCTTT.